These T cell receptor beta chains were read from a single sample in a study of CD8+ T cells in alopecia areata. Sequenced by immunoSEQ multiplex PCR; TCRdb stores in-frame clones only, minus some. The data show 250,000 to 300,000 clones, 58% seen once. The sample consisted of CD4+ T cells sorted from blood, taken at week 24, from a patient treated with tofacitinib. These receptors came from a human donor with alopecia areata. The CDR3 runs from the conserved cysteine through the conserved F or W. The D gene is left open where the match is weak. Clone size is shown for a subset of rows, as once, few, many or a class of expanded clone.

j_call | v_call | clone_size | d_call | cdr3_nt | cdr3_aa
TRBJ2-5 | TRBV30 | . | . | TGTGCCTGGAGTACAGGGCGGGAGACCCAGTACTTC | CAWSTGRETQYF
TRBJ1-2 | TRBV2 | . | . | TGTGCCAGCAGTGATATCCAGCAGGGCCCCTATGGCTACACCTTC | CASSDIQQGPYGYTF
TRBJ1-1 | TRBV29-1 | . | . | TGCAGCGTTGAATTTCACACACAGGGTGCAAACACTGAAGCTTTCTTT | CSVEFHTQGANTEAFF
TRBJ2-7 | TRBV30 | once | TRBD1 | TGTGCCTGGAATTACCCCGGGACAGCCTCCTACGAGCAGTACTTC | CAWNYPGTASYEQYF
TRBJ2-5 | TRBV5-1 | . | TRBD2 | TGCGCCAGCAGCCCCGGTTTAGCGGGGGCACAAGAGACCCAGTACTTC | CASSPGLAGAQETQYF
TRBJ2-7 | TRBV30 | . | . | TGTGCCGCCGACCCGGGCCACGAGCAGTACTTC | CAADPGHEQYF
TRBJ2-2 | TRBV29-1 | . | . | TGCAGCGGATACGCCGGGACCCCTGCCGGGGAGCTGTTTTTT | CSGYAGTPAGELFF
TRBJ1-2 | TRBV28 | . | TRBD1 | TGTGCCAGCACCTCGGGGGACAGGTCCCCTTCCGGCTACACCTTC | CASTSGDRSPSGYTF
TRBJ1-2 | TRBV5-1 | once | . | TGCGCCAGCAGCCAAAACCCGGAGACAGCAGAGTATGGCTACACCTTC | CASSQNPETAEYGYTF
TRBJ1-1 | TRBV29-1 | . | . | TGCAGCGTTCACAGGGAAGATACTGAAGCTTTCTTT | CSVHREDTEAFF
TRBJ2-5 | TRBV29-1 | . | TRBD2 | TGCAGCGTATCGCGGGGGGCTGGGGAGACCCAGTACTTC | CSVSRGAGETQYF
TRBJ2-3 | TRBV7-8 | . | . | TGTGCCAGCAGCCAGAGTTGGACAGATACGCAGTATTTT | CASSQSWTDTQYF
TRBJ2-1 | TRBV28 | . | TRBD1 | TGTGCCAGCAGACCCGCCGGGACAGGGCGCAATGAGCAGTTCTTC | CASRPAGTGRNEQFF
TRBJ2-5 | TRBV9 | . | . | TGTGCCAGCAGCGTAAGGGGGGGTCCGGGGACCCAGTACTTC | CASSVRGGPGTQYF
TRBJ1-1 | TRBV7-9 | once | . | TGTGCCAGCTCCCTGTCGAACACTGAAGCTTTCTTT | CASSLSNTEAFF
TRBJ1-5 | TRBV30 | once | . | TGTGCCTGGAGTCCAGTCCGATGGGAGAATCAGCCCCAGCATTTT | CAWSPVRWENQPQHF
TRBJ2-3 | TRBV29-1 | . | . | TGCAGCCCCCCCCACCGGGGCAGGTTAGCAGATACGCAGTATTTT | CSPPHRGRLADTQYF
TRBJ1-1 | TRBV7-2 | . | . | TGTGCCAGCAGCTCCCAGGGAATGAACACTGAAGCTTTCTTT | CASSSQGMNTEAFF
TRBJ2-6 | TRBV5-1 | . | . | TGCGCCAGCAGCCAACAGAACTCTGGGGCCAACGTCCTGACTTTC | CASSQQNSGANVLTF
TRBJ2-5 | TRBV7-2 | . | . | TGTGCCAGCAGCTCGGACGGGGGTAGAACCCAGTACTTC | CASSSDGGRTQYF
TRBJ2-1 | TRBV30 | . | . | TGTGCCTGGAGTGGGGGAGCGCGCTACAATGAGCAGTTCTTC | CAWSGGARYNEQFF
TRBJ2-7 | TRBV7-2 | few | . | TGTGCCAGCACCTCGGACGCGTGGGACTACGAGCAGTACTTC | CASTSDAWDYEQYF
TRBJ1-6 | TRBV4-1 | . | . | TGCGCCAGCAGCCAAGCCAGTAATAATTCACCCCTCCACTTT | CASSQASNNSPLHF
TRBJ1-1 | TRBV7-9 | . | TRBD1 | TGTGCCAGCAGCCCCCGGGTGGAGGGGGCTAACACTGAAGCTTTCTTT | CASSPRVEGANTEAFF
TRBJ2-5 | TRBV5-4 | . | . | TGTGCCAGCAGCTCTCGGGGGGCCCCAGAGACCCAGTACTTC | CASSSRGAPETQYF
TRBJ1-1 | TRBV4-1 | . | . | TGCGCCAGCAGCCAAGAGGGCAGGGCATTACGGCCGAACACTGAAGCTTTCTTT | CASSQEGRALRPNTEAFF
TRBJ2-1 | TRBV6-5 | few | . | TGTGCCAGCAGTTATCTAGAACGGGGCGAGCAGTTCTTC | CASSYLERGEQFF
TRBJ2-2 | TRBV29-1 | . | TRBD2 | TGCAGCGTTATAGGGACTAGCCACACCGGGGAGCTGTTTTTT | CSVIGTSHTGELFF
TRBJ2-1 | TRBV7-7 | . | . | TGTGCTAGCAGCCCAAAGGGGGGGCTCTACAATGAGCAGTTCTTC | CASSPKGGLYNEQFF
TRBJ1-1 | TRBV6-6 | . | TRBD1 | TGTGCCAGCAGTTACGTAATGGGACAGCCGAACACTGAAGCTTTCTTT | CASSYVMGQPNTEAFF
TRBJ2-5 | TRBV4-1 | . | . | TGCGCCAGCAGCCATCAGGAGGGCCAAGAGACCCAGTACTTC | CASSHQEGQETQYF
TRBJ1-5 | TRBV30 | . | . | TGTGCCTGGAGTGTACAGGACAATCAGCCCCAGCATTTT | CAWSVQDNQPQHF
TRBJ2-7 | TRBV5-6 | . | TRBD1 | TGTGCCAGCAGCTCCAGGACAGGGACCCTACAGCAGTACTTC | CASSSRTGTLQQYF
TRBJ2-2 | TRBV19 | . | . | TGTGCCAGTACTCCCATATCAGGGGCCGGGGAGCTGTTTTTT | CASTPISGAGELFF
TRBJ2-5 | TRBV15 | . | . | TGTGCCACCAGCAACCGGAACAGCGAGACCCAGTACTTC | CATSNRNSETQYF
TRBJ1-3 | TRBV30 | few | TRBD1 | TGTGCCGGACAGGGCGCTGGAAACACCATATATTTT | CAGQGAGNTIYF
TRBJ1-5 | TRBV6-1 | . | . | TGTGCCAGCAGTAAGGCGGTGGGCAATCAGCCCCAGCATTTT | CASSKAVGNQPQHF
TRBJ1-5 | TRBV6-1 | . | . | TGTGCCAGCAGTGTCAGGGAGCGTCAGCCCCAGCATTTT | CASSVRERQPQHF
TRBJ2-7 | TRBV9 | . | . | TGTGCCAGCAGCGTAGGTAGCGAGCAGTACTTC | CASSVGSEQYF
TRBJ2-2 | TRBV28 | few | . | TGTGCCAGCAGTTTGTCGGTGCCGACAGGAGACAACACCGGGGAGCTGTTTTTT | CASSLSVPTGDNTGELFF
TRBJ2-2 | TRBV5-6 | few | TRBD1 | TGTGCCAGCAGCTTGTTCGGGACAGGGGACACCGGGGAGCTGTTTTTT | CASSLFGTGDTGELFF
TRBJ2-1 | TRBV23-1 | . | . | TGCGCCAGCAACTGGATACCCGCCTCCTCCTACAATGAGCAGTTCTTC | CASNWIPASSYNEQFF